Below, one TCR beta chain is given with its context. This clonotype was found a few times. Its antigen target is currently unknown. No per-base quality is available; no much larger clone lies one base away. Library construction relied on 5' RACE. These reads were obtained on an Illumina HiSeq 2000. A universal primer binding site was added through template switching, and the final cDNA carried a unique molecular identifier so that TCR cDNA molecules could be counted accurately. Specific primers in the conserved constant-segment region were used to synthesize first-strand cDNA for TCR alpha and beta chains. Each cDNA library was double barcoded, with a SMART-Mk sample barcode plus Illumina barcodes, to control for contamination. TruSeq adapter sequences and Illumina sample barcodes were added in two successive PCR steps. The Illumina HiSeq platform was used with custom primers to sequence TCR alpha and beta cDNA libraries. In the authors' own workflow: Raw reads were processed with MiGEC to extract unique molecular identifiers, and MiXCR was used to determine CDR3 positions. For each individual, recombination models were inferred using an EM algorithm with the repgenHMM and IGoR tools. The analysis of shared clonotypes was done with the tcR package in R, with sharing normalized by the product of cloneset sizes. Out-of-frame nonproductive sequences were analyzed to study raw recombination free of thymic and clonal selection effects. Using fastp trimming at Q25 and MiXCR clonotype assembly, TCRdb reanalyzed the public sequencing data and kept in-frame beta chains. Each CDR3 protein appears once, grouped with its most common genes and DNA. The V and J calls shown here were made by TCRdb, not taken from the authors' results. In all, the sample holds about 790,000 distinct CDR3 sequences, and about 20% of those were seen once. The ten largest account for 10% to 15% of the sample.

These data belong to a study of identical twins (dated by TCRdb to about 2016). Concerning the study at large: To test whether fetal clonotypes persist, the study used deep sequencing on TCR alpha and beta repertoires from monozygotic twins, unrelated adults of various ages, and cord blood. Replicate twin experiments were performed at different times using different library preparation protocols to rule out contamination. Study-level results and caveats: Compared with coincidental sharing between unrelated individuals, an excess of low generation-probability sequences was observed among out-of-frame TCR alpha sequences shared between twins. Invariant T cells such as MAIT and iNKT could partly confound zero-insertion analyses, although diverse VJ usage argued against such confounding for most clonotypes. Conclusions relied on cross-sectional statistical analysis, since the same donors could not be followed over many years. A weaker excess of twin sharing was found in beta out-of-frame sequences because the signal-to-noise ratio was lowered by fewer shared sequences. In monozygotic twins, recombination models systematically underestimated out-of-frame TCR alpha sharing, but the models matched the sharing seen between unrelated individuals. Abundant cord blood beta clonotypes carried fewer insertions; young adult naive repertoires showed a weaker similar trend, while memory repertoires showed none.

The CDR1 and CDR2 encoded by the germline V gene (reference sequence) are DFQATT and SNEGSKA. The CDR3 covers 13 residues, taking in both the cysteine and the phenylalanine. Just the 39-base CDR3 DNA is kept, in frame starting at base 1. The V end loses 1 base and the J end loses 7 bases, and a stretch of 11 bases separates them. All donors were healthy Caucasians. Three pairs of female monozygotic twins, all aged about 18 to 30 years, made up the twin cohort. Peripheral blood mononuclear cells were the source from which RNA for the TCR libraries was isolated. This same sample was also taken into another study, of T cells expressing NK-cell markers. As noted in the second study: Three sorted T-cell subsets (CD3+CD56+NKG2C+, CD3+CD56+NKG2C- and CD3+CD56-NKG2C+) from eight donors had their TCR beta-chain repertoires profiled. Seven of the eight sequenced donors were HCMV-seropositive and one was HCMV-seronegative. To restrict sorting to alphabetaTCR-expressing T cells, an anti-gammadeltaTCR antibody was added in several experiments. In several donors, the dominant CD3+CD56+NKG2C+ clonotypes ranked among the top 10 CD8+ clonotypes, making up roughly 1.0-7.0% of CD8+ T cells. Those dominant clonotypes were again the most abundant among CD3+CD56-NKG2C+ cells in a handful of donors, at roughly 25-60.1%. Whether the expanded NKG2C-expressing T cell clones were specific for HCMV antigens was left unclear. The eight sequenced donors were randomly selected healthy volunteers, three men and five women. HCMV-specific IgG was detected in serum with a commercial ELISA kit to determine HCMV serostatus. Bulk peripheral blood T-cell repertoires were additionally sequenced from unsorted PBMC for six donors. MIGEC was used to demultiplex reads and group reads by UMI, and MiTCR was used to assemble and quantify clonotypes. To exclude erroneous sequences, only TCR cDNA sequences supported by at least two reads were retained. Downstream repertoire analysis used the tcR package, and clonotypes were matched across fractions by CDR3 nucleotide sequence plus V segment. Antigen specificity was annotated against VDJdb with VDJmatch, allowing one amino acid substitution in CDR3.

This TCR came from a woman aged 18-29 years in good health. The chain employs TRBV20-1 and TRBJ2-1; TRBD2 is perhaps the D gene, given 6 matching bases. Specimen: PBMCs. DNA sequence: TGCAGTGCTAGAGCCGATGGGAGGAATGAGCAGTTCTTC. This is translated as CSARADGRNEQFF.